Below are 3 T cell receptor beta chains sequenced from a single sample in a study of radiotherapy plus CTLA-4 blockade in lung cancer. Sequencing used immunoSEQ multiplex PCR; TCRdb keeps in-frame clones, though not all of them. The table lists some 34,000 clones, over 55% of them singletons. Sequencing was performed on peripheral blood, taken from a patient treated with radiotherapy plus ipilimumab. The origin of the receptors is a human donor with non-small cell lung cancer who had stable disease on radiotherapy plus ipilimumab.

The genes are TRBV7-3 and TRBJ2-3; 8 nucleotides match TRBD1. The trim removed 5 bases at V and 4 bases at J, leaving 8 bases unmatched. This CDR3 is 15 amino acids long. Germline V CDR1 and CDR2: SGHTA, FQGTGA. The CDR3, as DNA: TGTGCCAGCAGCATAGGTGGACAGGGAGCAGATACGCAGTATTTT. This translates into CASSIGGQGADTQYF.

This sequence joins TRBV30 and TRBJ2-3, with a tentative D call TRBD2 (5 bases). Germline V lookup: CDR1 GTSNPN, CDR2 SVGIG (reference sequence). CDR3 size: 13 residues. The V end lost 1 base, the J end lost 2 bases, and 7 bases lay between the germline ends. This chain's CDR3 is CAWSGGNTDTQYF. The CDR3 region has the DNA TGTGCCTGGAGTGGAGGGAACACAGATACGCAGTATTTT.

J is TRBJ2-7 and V is TRBV10-3, with D tentatively TRBD1 (5 bases). The CDR3 covers 15 residues. Trimming took 3 bases from V and 0 from J, leaving 12 bases between them. The germline V gene encodes CDR1 ENHRY and CDR2 SYGVKD. CDR3 sequence: CAISDGALSSYEQYF. CDR3 DNA sequence: TGTGCCATCAGTGATGGGGCCTTAAGCTCCTACGAGCAGTACTTC.